This is a list of T cell receptor beta chains from one sample in a study of cytomegalovirus exposure and HLA in healthy donors. The assay was immunoSEQ multiplex PCR, and TCRdb's table has in-frame clones only and misses some. The sample holds some 130,000 clones, about 80% seen once. The sequenced sample consisted of PBMCs. The receptor set was obtained from a man in his forties in good health and CMV-seronegative. Each CDR3 is given with its conserved first and last residue. Fields, in order: D gene, V gene, J gene, clone size, CDR3 DNA, CDR3 protein. The D gene is left open where the match is weak. Clone size is stated in some rows and not others, as once, few, many or a class when expanded.

d_gene: .; v_gene: TRBV10-3; j_gene: TRBJ2-2; abundance: .; CDR3nt: TGTGCCATCAGTCAAATTTTGGGGACTCCTGACACCGGGGAGCTGTTTTTT; CDR3aa: CAISQILGTPDTGELFF
d_gene: .; v_gene: TRBV7-2; j_gene: TRBJ2-5; abundance: .; CDR3nt: TGTGCCAGCAGCTTAGGGTACGGCAGGGTTAAAGAGACCCAGTACTTC; CDR3aa: CASSLGYGRVKETQYF
d_gene: .; v_gene: TRBV7-2; j_gene: TRBJ2-3; abundance: .; CDR3nt: TGTGCCAGCAGCCCGGCGGGGATCCATAAGTATTTT; CDR3aa: CASSPAGIHKYF
d_gene: .; v_gene: TRBV28; j_gene: TRBJ2-6; abundance: .; CDR3nt: TGTGCCAGCAGTTCGGAGTTTTCCTCTGGGGCCAACGTCCTGACTTTC; CDR3aa: CASSSEFSSGANVLTF
d_gene: TRBD1; v_gene: TRBV6-1; j_gene: TRBJ2-7; abundance: .; CDR3nt: TGTGCCAGCAGTTGGGACAGAGGACCCTACGAGCAGTACTTC; CDR3aa: CASSWDRGPYEQYF
d_gene: .; v_gene: TRBV11-2; j_gene: TRBJ1-5; abundance: .; CDR3nt: TGTGCCAGCAGCTTAGGCGGGTTTGGGGGCAATCAGCCCCAGCATTTT; CDR3aa: CASSLGGFGGNQPQHF
d_gene: .; v_gene: TRBV19; j_gene: TRBJ1-5; abundance: .; CDR3nt: TGTGCCAGTAGTGGGCATAGCAATCAGCCCCAGCATTTT; CDR3aa: CASSGHSNQPQHF
d_gene: .; v_gene: TRBV28; j_gene: TRBJ1-1; abundance: .; CDR3nt: TGTGCCAGCAGTTTAAGAGGAACTGAAGCTTTCTTT; CDR3aa: CASSLRGTEAFF
d_gene: .; v_gene: TRBV2; j_gene: TRBJ2-3; abundance: .; CDR3nt: TGTGCCAGCAGTTCGTACAGGGATAATACGCAGTATTTT; CDR3aa: CASSSYRDNTQYF
d_gene: .; v_gene: TRBV7-2; j_gene: TRBJ2-4; abundance: .; CDR3nt: TGTGCCAGCAGCCCCGACACGGCCTTAAACATTCAGTACTTC; CDR3aa: CASSPDTALNIQYF
d_gene: .; v_gene: TRBV5-8; j_gene: TRBJ2-7; abundance: .; CDR3nt: TGTGCCAGCAGCTGGCCCCATTACGAGCAGTACTTC; CDR3aa: CASSWPHYEQYF
d_gene: TRBD1; v_gene: TRBV14; j_gene: TRBJ1-2; abundance: once; CDR3nt: TGTGCCAGCAGCCAAGCTACCGGGACAGGGAGCACCTTC; CDR3aa: CASSQATGTGSTF
d_gene: .; v_gene: TRBV18; j_gene: TRBJ2-7; abundance: .; CDR3nt: TGTGCCAGCTCACCCGGAGCGGGTAGCTACGAGCAGTACTTC; CDR3aa: CASSPGAGSYEQYF
d_gene: .; v_gene: TRBV13; j_gene: TRBJ2-2; abundance: few; CDR3nt: TGTGCCAGCAGCTTGTGGCTCACCGGGGAGCTGTTTTTT; CDR3aa: CASSLWLTGELFF
d_gene: TRBD2; v_gene: TRBV5-5; j_gene: TRBJ2-3; abundance: .; CDR3nt: TGTGCCAGCAGCTTGGCCGGCGGGGGGAGGGAAGATACGCAGTATTTT; CDR3aa: CASSLAGGGREDTQYF
d_gene: .; v_gene: TRBV2; j_gene: TRBJ2-6; abundance: once; CDR3nt: TGTGCCAGCACAACAGGTCAGGCCAACGTCCTGACTTTC; CDR3aa: CASTTGQANVLTF
d_gene: .; v_gene: TRBV7-6; j_gene: TRBJ2-7; abundance: .; CDR3nt: TGTGCCAGCAGCTTAGAGGCCACAGACTACGAGCAGTACTTC; CDR3aa: CASSLEATDYEQYF
d_gene: TRBD1; v_gene: TRBV7-9; j_gene: TRBJ2-4; abundance: .; CDR3nt: TGTGCCAGCAGCGCCTCGGGACAGGGAAACATTCAGTACTTC; CDR3aa: CASSASGQGNIQYF
d_gene: .; v_gene: TRBV5-1; j_gene: TRBJ2-3; abundance: few; CDR3nt: TGCGCCAGCGCGACGGGTAGCACAGATACGCAGTATTTT; CDR3aa: CASATGSTDTQYF
d_gene: TRBD1; v_gene: TRBV6-1; j_gene: TRBJ2-5; abundance: .; CDR3nt: TGTGCCAGCAGTGCCCGATATTCCGGGACAGGGGGGGTAGAAGAGACCCAGTACTTC; CDR3aa: CASSARYSGTGGVEETQYF
d_gene: TRBD1; v_gene: TRBV6-5; j_gene: TRBJ2-3; abundance: .; CDR3nt: TGTGCCAGCAGTTACTCGGCCGGGACAGGGACAGATACGCAGTATTTT; CDR3aa: CASSYSAGTGTDTQYF
d_gene: .; v_gene: TRBV18; j_gene: TRBJ2-5; abundance: .; CDR3nt: TGTGCCAGCTCACCCGAGTTAGCGGTTAAAGAAGAGACCCAGTACTTC; CDR3aa: CASSPELAVKEETQYF
d_gene: .; v_gene: TRBV5-4; j_gene: TRBJ2-2; abundance: .; CDR3nt: TGTGCCAGCAGCTTGCAGGGTAGCGGCACCGGGGAGCTGTTTTTT; CDR3aa: CASSLQGSGTGELFF
d_gene: .; v_gene: TRBV5-1; j_gene: TRBJ2-5; abundance: .; CDR3nt: TGCGCCAGCAGCGTCCAGGTTCAAGAGACCCAGTACTTC; CDR3aa: CASSVQVQETQYF
d_gene: .; v_gene: TRBV14; j_gene: TRBJ2-1; abundance: .; CDR3nt: TGTGCCAGCAGCCAACCCGGGACAAGTTACAATGAGCAGTTCTTC; CDR3aa: CASSQPGTSYNEQFF
d_gene: TRBD2; v_gene: TRBV5-4; j_gene: TRBJ2-3; abundance: few; CDR3nt: TGTGCCAGCAGTCTACCTAGCGGGAGCGGGAGGGCCACAGATACGCAGTATTTT; CDR3aa: CASSLPSGSGRATDTQYF
d_gene: .; v_gene: TRBV21-1; j_gene: TRBJ2-5; abundance: .; CDR3nt: TGTGCCAGTCCAGGGTACCAAGAGACCCAGTACTTC; CDR3aa: CASPGYQETQYF
d_gene: .; v_gene: TRBV9; j_gene: TRBJ2-5; abundance: .; CDR3nt: TGTGCCAGCAGCGTAGGTATCGGGGTAGGAGGTTGGGCGGAGACCCAGTACTTC; CDR3aa: CASSVGIGVGGWAETQYF
d_gene: .; v_gene: TRBV5-6; j_gene: TRBJ1-4; abundance: .; CDR3nt: TGTGCCAGCAGCTTGGGTGGGGGAGGAGAAAAACTGTTTTTT; CDR3aa: CASSLGGGGEKLFF
d_gene: TRBD2; v_gene: TRBV7-9; j_gene: TRBJ2-3; abundance: .; CDR3nt: TGTGCCAGCAGCTTAACCGGGACTAGCGGGACGGATACGCAGTATTTT; CDR3aa: CASSLTGTSGTDTQYF
d_gene: .; v_gene: TRBV13; j_gene: TRBJ2-1; abundance: .; CDR3nt: TGTGCCAGCAGCTCTAGGGGACACATATACAATGAGCAGTTCTTC; CDR3aa: CASSSRGHIYNEQFF
d_gene: .; v_gene: TRBV10-3; j_gene: TRBJ1-1; abundance: .; CDR3nt: TGTGCCATCAGGTCCAGGGCGGTGAACACTGAAGCTTTCTTT; CDR3aa: CAIRSRAVNTEAFF
d_gene: TRBD1; v_gene: TRBV30; j_gene: TRBJ1-4; abundance: .; CDR3nt: TGTGCCTCGGACAGGGTCGGGTTTCGTGAAAAACTGTTTTTT; CDR3aa: CASDRVGFREKLFF
d_gene: TRBD2; v_gene: TRBV4-1; j_gene: TRBJ2-2; abundance: .; CDR3nt: TGCGCCAGCAGCCAACCCGGGACTAGCGGGATCGTAGGGGAGCTGTTTTTT; CDR3aa: CASSQPGTSGIVGELFF
d_gene: .; v_gene: TRBV7-2; j_gene: TRBJ1-5; abundance: .; CDR3nt: TGTGCCAGCAGCTTAGCTGGGTCCAGGGGCCAGCCCCAGCATTTT; CDR3aa: CASSLAGSRGQPQHF
d_gene: .; v_gene: TRBV21-1; j_gene: TRBJ2-7; abundance: .; CDR3nt: TGTGCCAGCACGCGGGGACAGGGCACCGAGCAGTACTTC; CDR3aa: CASTRGQGTEQYF
d_gene: TRBD2; v_gene: TRBV19; j_gene: TRBJ2-7; abundance: .; CDR3nt: TGTGCCAGTAGTATAGATTTTGGACTAGCCGGAAACTACGAGCAGTACTTC; CDR3aa: CASSIDFGLAGNYEQYF
d_gene: .; v_gene: TRBV6-6; j_gene: TRBJ2-5; abundance: .; CDR3nt: TGTGCCAGCAGTTATACGGGAGTCGAGACCCAGTACTTC; CDR3aa: CASSYTGVETQYF
d_gene: TRBD1; v_gene: TRBV7-2; j_gene: TRBJ1-1; abundance: few; CDR3nt: TGTGCCAGCAGCGCATTTGAGGGGGCAAGGACTGAAGCTTTCTTT; CDR3aa: CASSAFEGARTEAFF
d_gene: .; v_gene: TRBV19; j_gene: TRBJ1-3; abundance: .; CDR3nt: TGTGCCAGTAGTAGTTGGACACCAACTGGAAACACCATATATTTT; CDR3aa: CASSSWTPTGNTIYF
d_gene: TRBD1; v_gene: TRBV18; j_gene: TRBJ1-6; abundance: .; CDR3nt: TGTGCCAGCTCAGAACCGGGACAGAATAATTCACCCCTCCACTTT; CDR3aa: CASSEPGQNNSPLHF
d_gene: TRBD2; v_gene: TRBV5-1; j_gene: TRBJ2-1; abundance: .; CDR3nt: TGCGCCAGCAGCGTACCCCCCGGGACTACCCTACATGAGCAGTTCTTC; CDR3aa: CASSVPPGTTLHEQFF
d_gene: TRBD1; v_gene: TRBV6-1; j_gene: TRBJ2-7; abundance: .; CDR3nt: TGTGCCAGCAGTGAAAACCTGGGACAGCGAGCCTACGAGCAGTACTTC; CDR3aa: CASSENLGQRAYEQYF
d_gene: .; v_gene: TRBV21-1; j_gene: TRBJ1-6; abundance: .; CDR3nt: TGTGCCAGCAGCATAGCTAGGACAGGGAAGGATAATTCACCCCTCCACTTT; CDR3aa: CASSIARTGKDNSPLHF
d_gene: TRBD1; v_gene: TRBV19; j_gene: TRBJ1-6; abundance: .; CDR3nt: TGTGCCAGTATGGGGACAGGGGGCCCCTCACCCCTCCACTTT; CDR3aa: CASMGTGGPSPLHF
d_gene: .; v_gene: TRBV7-8; j_gene: TRBJ2-7; abundance: .; CDR3nt: TGTGCCAGCATCACCAGTCGAAGACGGTCGCCAGGTTCCGAGCAGTACTTC; CDR3aa: CASITSRRRSPGSEQYF
d_gene: .; v_gene: TRBV5-1; j_gene: TRBJ2-7; abundance: few; CDR3nt: TGCGCCAGCAGCTTGGGAGAGGGAGGGGGGTACGAGCAGTACTTC; CDR3aa: CASSLGEGGGYEQYF
d_gene: TRBD1; v_gene: TRBV29-1; j_gene: TRBJ2-5; abundance: .; CDR3nt: TGCAGCGTTGGGACAGGGGTCCAAGAGACCCAGTACTTC; CDR3aa: CSVGTGVQETQYF
d_gene: .; v_gene: TRBV5-1; j_gene: TRBJ1-6; abundance: .; CDR3nt: TGCGCCAGCAGCTTGGTTGCAGGAGGCAATTCACCCCTCCACTTT; CDR3aa: CASSLVAGGNSPLHF
d_gene: .; v_gene: TRBV19; j_gene: TRBJ1-5; abundance: .; CDR3nt: TGTGCCAGTAGTGGGTCGGGGGGGAGCAATCAGCCCCAGCATTTT; CDR3aa: CASSGSGGSNQPQHF
d_gene: .; v_gene: TRBV28; j_gene: TRBJ1-5; abundance: .; CDR3nt: TGTGCCAGCAGCCGTCGACGGGGGTCCGGCCGATATAGCAATCAGCCCCAGCATTTT; CDR3aa: CASSRRRGSGRYSNQPQHF
d_gene: TRBD2; v_gene: TRBV28; j_gene: TRBJ2-7; abundance: .; CDR3nt: TGTGCCAGCAGTCCCAGCGGGGGGACCTACGAGCAGTACTTC; CDR3aa: CASSPSGGTYEQYF
d_gene: TRBD1; v_gene: TRBV7-2; j_gene: TRBJ2-7; abundance: .; CDR3nt: TGTGCCAGCAGACCAACAGGGGGCTCCTTGGGCGAGCAGTACTTC; CDR3aa: CASRPTGGSLGEQYF
d_gene: TRBD2; v_gene: TRBV30; j_gene: TRBJ2-3; abundance: .; CDR3nt: TGTGCCTACCAACCGGGACTAGCGGGCCCCCAGTATTTT; CDR3aa: CAYQPGLAGPQYF
d_gene: .; v_gene: TRBV27; j_gene: TRBJ2-1; abundance: once; CDR3nt: TGTGCCAGCAGTTTATGGGGGGAATCCTCTTCGGAGTTCTTC; CDR3aa: CASSLWGESSSEFF
d_gene: TRBD1; v_gene: TRBV5-4; j_gene: TRBJ1-6; abundance: .; CDR3nt: TGTGCCAGCAGCCAGCCGGACAGGGCAAGTTCACCCCTCCACTTT; CDR3aa: CASSQPDRASSPLHF
d_gene: .; v_gene: TRBV25-1; j_gene: TRBJ2-7; abundance: .; CDR3nt: TGTGCCAGCAGTGACTACGGGGGTGGGCAGTACTTC; CDR3aa: CASSDYGGGQYF